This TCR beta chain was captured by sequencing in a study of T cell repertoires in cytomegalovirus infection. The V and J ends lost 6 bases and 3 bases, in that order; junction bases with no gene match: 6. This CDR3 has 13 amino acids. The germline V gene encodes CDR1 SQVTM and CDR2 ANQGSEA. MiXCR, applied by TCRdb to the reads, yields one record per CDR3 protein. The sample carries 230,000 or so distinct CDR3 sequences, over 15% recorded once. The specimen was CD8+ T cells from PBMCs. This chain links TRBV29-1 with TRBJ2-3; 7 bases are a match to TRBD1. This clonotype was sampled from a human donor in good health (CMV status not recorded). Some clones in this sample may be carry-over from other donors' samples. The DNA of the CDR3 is TGCAGCGTGGACGACAGGGAGACAGATACGCAGTATTTT. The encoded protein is CSVDDRETDTQYF.